This T cell receptor beta chain is drawn from a study of cytomegalovirus exposure and HLA in healthy donors. This CDR3 has 11 amino acids. CDR1 and CDR2 (germline): MNHNS, SASEGT. Unmatched junction bases numbered 5, after V lost 5 bases and J lost 12 bases. A multiplex PCR was run with 60 Vbeta primers and 13 Jbeta primers. Per the original methods: Approximately 10 million shared chains were among some 80 million unique TCR beta chains counted in a later analysis. The table came from immunoSEQ multiplex PCR; TCRdb's copy has only in-frame clones and leaves some out. V and J calls and clone size are those listed in that table; D and trimming were worked out from the DNA. The sample yields about 140,000 clones, over 80% seen once.

The source is a woman aged 30 to 39 in good health and CMV-seronegative. The source material was PBMCs. The gene calls are TRBV6-1 and TRBJ1-2; TRBD1 matches at 8 bases. CDR3 protein: CASSTGGKDTF. In DNA, the CDR3 is TGTGCCAGCAGTACAGGGGGGAAGGACACCTTC.